This entry describes one T cell receptor beta chain. RNA transcripts gave rise to amplified TCR beta CDR3 regions. TCR CDR3 underwent first-round RT-PCR with the HTBI primer set. TCRdb re-called the multiplex PCR reads through MiXCR, storing one row per CDR3 protein. Of approximately 720,000 distinct CDR3 sequences in the sample, roughly 20% are singletons; the top ten hold roughly a sixth. This sample is drawn from a study of T cells in Graves' hyperthyroidism and ophthalmopathy. V lost 0 bases, J lost 0 bases, and 12 bases lay in between. Germline-derived CDR1 and CDR2 are SGDLS and YYNGEE. This CDR3 contains 17 residues. A patient was excluded if there was uncontrolled infection, other autoimmune disease, pregnancy or lactation. Fresh peripheral blood, 7.5 to 10 ml, yielded the PBMCs.

This clonotype was obtained from a woman aged 50 to 60 with Graves' hyperthyroidism that later progressed to Graves' ophthalmopathy. What was sequenced was blood. The V and J genes are TRBV9 and TRBJ2-2; D assignment may be TRBD1 or TRBD2 (6 bases each). The CDR3, as DNA: TGTGCCAGCAGCGTAGCTCGGGGGCAGCCGAACACCGGGGAGCTGTTTTTT. Encoded protein: CASSVARGQPNTGELFF.